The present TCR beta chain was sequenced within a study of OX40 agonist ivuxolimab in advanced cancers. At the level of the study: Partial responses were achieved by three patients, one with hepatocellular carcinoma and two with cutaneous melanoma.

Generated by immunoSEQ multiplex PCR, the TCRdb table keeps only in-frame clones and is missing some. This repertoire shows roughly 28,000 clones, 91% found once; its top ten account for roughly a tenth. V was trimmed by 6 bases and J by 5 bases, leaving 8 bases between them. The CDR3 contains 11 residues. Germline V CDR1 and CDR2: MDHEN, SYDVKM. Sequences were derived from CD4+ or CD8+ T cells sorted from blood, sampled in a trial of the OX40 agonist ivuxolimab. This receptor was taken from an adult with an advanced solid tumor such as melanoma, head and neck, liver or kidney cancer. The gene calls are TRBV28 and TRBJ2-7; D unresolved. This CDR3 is CASSLTHEQYF. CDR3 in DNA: TGTGCCAGCAGCCTGACTCACGAGCAGTACTTC.